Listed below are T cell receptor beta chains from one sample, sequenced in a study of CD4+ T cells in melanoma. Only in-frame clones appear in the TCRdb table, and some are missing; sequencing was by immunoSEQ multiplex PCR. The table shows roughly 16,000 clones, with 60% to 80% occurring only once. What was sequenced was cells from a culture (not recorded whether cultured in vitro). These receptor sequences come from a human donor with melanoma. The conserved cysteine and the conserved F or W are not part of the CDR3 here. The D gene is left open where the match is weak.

ASSNRAENSEAF	12	TRBJ1-1	.	TRBV9
ASSGWTGQETQY	12	TRBJ2-5	TRBD1	TRBV5-1
ASSLSDRFTEAF	12	TRBJ1-1	.	TRBV4-1
AWSVTKGNQPQH	12	TRBJ1-5	.	TRBV30
ASSLGSGQPQH	11	TRBJ1-5	.	TRBV7-2
ASSVALSERETQY	13	TRBJ2-5	.	TRBV9
ASSLGGSGTEAF	12	TRBJ1-1	.	TRBV7-2
ASSLPGEETQY	11	TRBJ2-5	.	TRBV5-1
ASSQDPVRGGGFKNNEQF	18	TRBJ2-1	TRBD2	TRBV4-1
ASSSGQGAALSPYEQY	16	TRBJ2-7	TRBD1	TRBV5-6
ASSLGGPGTGSSGNTIY	17	TRBJ1-3	TRBD1	TRBV5-1
ASSLALAFQETQY	13	TRBJ2-5	.	TRBV5-1
SVFRGNGYT	9	TRBJ1-2	.	TRBV29-1
ASSFGGRGNTEAF	13	TRBJ1-1	.	TRBV27
ASSLSGQTNEKLF	13	TRBJ1-4	TRBD1	TRBV5-1
SVDLRRNTEAF	11	TRBJ1-1	.	TRBV29-1
ASSLSSGRGNQPQH	14	TRBJ1-5	.	TRBV7-2
ASSLERNTDTQY	12	TRBJ2-3	.	TRBV5-1
ASSLNSGLAGGSEQY	15	TRBJ2-7	TRBD2	TRBV18
ASSLGQGAVYEQY	13	TRBJ2-7	TRBD1	TRBV5-4
ASSQGFPWAYIRGYT	15	TRBJ1-2	.	TRBV14
ASSPRRTSTDTQY	13	TRBJ2-3	.	TRBV7-8
ASSATGGRLGSNQPQH	16	TRBJ1-5	TRBD1	TRBV18
ASGIATLETQY	11	TRBJ2-5	.	TRBV12-5
ASSQGTPPGLH	11	TRBJ1-6	.	TRBV2
ASSADLIWNEQF	12	TRBJ2-1	.	TRBV7-9
ASSEPVRVYGYT	12	TRBJ1-2	.	TRBV2
ASSSTRYEQY	10	TRBJ2-7	.	TRBV6-5
ASSTTTGNNNEQF	13	TRBJ2-1	.	TRBV6-1
ASGRDRKNTEAF	12	TRBJ1-1	TRBD1	TRBV18
ASSLGRSSTDTQY	13	TRBJ2-3	.	TRBV7-6
ASRASLGQETQY	12	TRBJ2-5	.	TRBV2
ASSPGDRDYGYT	12	TRBJ1-2	TRBD1	TRBV18
ASSSRRYSNQPQH	13	TRBJ1-5	.	TRBV19
ASSSAGARITEAF	13	TRBJ1-1	.	TRBV7-9
ASSLYGPGVFGMEAF	15	TRBJ1-1	.	TRBV18
ASRRERGNEKLF	12	TRBJ1-4	.	TRBV6-6